Detailed here is one TCR beta chain. Its specificity is unknown. The CDR3 runs to 16 residues. With V trimmed by 4 bases and J by 4 bases, 8 bases remained unmatched. The germline V gene has CDR1 MGHRA and CDR2 YSYEKL. The data belong to a study of T-cell memory formation after mild COVID-19. Study-wide points: Clones that contracted clustered mainly in CM and EM if CD4+ and in EMRA if CD8+.

TCRdb passed the 5' RACE reads through MiXCR, listing each CDR3 protein once. Here the sample spans about 240,000 distinct CDR3 sequences, approximately 10% being singletons. The sequence was collected from a man in his late teens or twenties who had mild COVID-19 (a few samples of this study predate the infection). Cell type and time point are not known. The chain joins TRBV4-1 to TRBJ2-5, with 11 positions matching TRBD1. Sample: PBMCs or a T cell subset sorted from them (not recorded which). CDR3 coding DNA: TGCGCCAGCAGCCGCGGGACAGGGGGAGGATCAGAGACCCAGTACTTC. It yields the protein CASSRGTGGGSETQYF.